The 22 T cell receptor beta chains listed next were all sequenced from one sample in a study of technical replicates of blood from a few donors. Data came from immunoSEQ multiplex PCR; TCRdb stores just in-frame clones and leaves some out. The data hold some 78,000 clones, with nearly 95% observed a single time. The specimen was T cells isolated from PBMCs. These receptors were obtained from a human donor in good health.

The chain carries TRBV19 and TRBJ2-2; TRBD1 aligns across 8 bases. This CDR3 comprises 14 residues. Germline CDR1 reads LNHDA; CDR2 reads SQIVND (reference sequence). Trimming cost V 6 bases and J 4 bases; bases outside gene matches: 4. The CDR3 is CASRPGGGTGELFF. The CDR3 DNA reads TGTGCCAGTAGGCCAGGGGGCGGCACCGGGGAGCTGTTTTTT.

The chain uses TRBV6-5 and TRBJ2-7, with TRBD1 matching over 7 bases. Germline V gene sequence: CDR1 MNHEY, CDR2 SVGAGI. CDR3 length equals 15 residues. With 0 bases clipped from V and 4 bases from J, the junction kept 6 bases outside the gene matches. CDR3 in amino acids: CASSYSPTGTYEQYF. CDR3 sequence (DNA): TGTGCCAGCAGTTACTCCCCGACAGGGACATACGAGCAGTACTTC.

The chain couples TRBV6-1 to TRBJ1-6; 8 bases align to TRBD1. Germline assignment: CDR1 MNHNS and CDR2 SASEGT. The J segment lost 10 bases and the V segment lost 6 bases, leaving 5 bases of the junction unmatched. This CDR3 is 13 amino acids long. The CDR3 reads CASSRGHPSPLHF. DNA for the CDR3: TGTGCCAGCAGCAGGGGGCATCCATCACCCCTCCACTTT.

V is TRBV4-1 and J is TRBJ2-3; 10 bases agree with TRBD2. The CDR3 covers 16 residues. Trimming took 3 bases from V and 2 from J; bases not matched to a gene: 5. Germline V lookup: CDR1 MGHRA, CDR2 YSYEKL. CDR3 sequence reads: CASSHPGLANTDTQYF. The CDR3 DNA is TGCGCCAGCAGCCACCCGGGACTAGCGAACACAGATACGCAGTATTTT.

The chain recombines TRBV2 with TRBJ2-7, with unresolved D. Germline CDR1 and CDR2: SNHLY and FYNNEI. CDR3 length: 13 amino acids. Trimming removed 5 bases at V and 0 bases at J, with 8 bases between. The CDR3 region is CASSPRISYEQYF. Here the CDR3 DNA reads TGTGCCAGCAGTCCGAGGATCTCCTACGAGCAGTACTTC.

The chain joins TRBV6-5 to TRBJ1-3; D call uncertain. The CDR3 length is 14 residues. Trimming cost V 5 bases and J 0 bases, with 8 bases left between them. Germline lookup yields CDR1 MNHEY and CDR2 SVGAGI. CDR3 protein: CASSPLYSGNTIYF. Written as DNA, the CDR3 is TGTGCCAGCAGTCCTTTATACTCTGGAAACACCATATATTTT.

The rearrangement joins TRBV5-1 to TRBJ2-1; 11 bases are shared with TRBD2. The V segment lost 4 bases and the J segment 1 base; nucleotides outside the gene matches: 1. Germline assignment: CDR1 SGHRS and CDR2 YFSETQ. This CDR3 region has 15 residues. This CDR3 reads CASSPSGRSYNEQFF. The DNA of the CDR3 is TGCGCCAGCAGCCCTAGCGGGAGGTCCTACAATGAGCAGTTCTTC.

The rearrangement uses TRBV18 and TRBJ2-1; the D gene could be TRBD1 or TRBD2 (5 bases each). V was shortened by 6 bases and J by 6 bases, with 9 bases between the two germline ends. Germline V lookup: CDR1 KGHSH, CDR2 LQKENI. CDR3 length: 12 residues. This CDR3 is CASSPGSNEQFF. CDR3 DNA: TGTGCCAGCTCTCCAGGGAGCAATGAGCAGTTCTTC.

The chain joins TRBV6-1 to TRBJ2-7, with D perhaps TRBD1 (6 bases). Per germline, CDR1 MNHNS and CDR2 SASEGT. This CDR3 is 14 amino acids long. The V gene lost 6 bases and the J gene lost 0 bases, with 12 bases spanning the gap. The CDR3 reads CASRMDRTSYEQYF. The DNA of the CDR3 is TGTGCCAGCAGGATGGACAGAACCTCCTACGAGCAGTACTTC.

CDR3 in amino acids: CASSLVGSSREETQYF. In DNA, the CDR3 is TGCGCCAGCAGCTTGGTAGGGTCCTCGCGGGAGGAGACCCAGTACTTC. This chain links TRBV5-1 with TRBJ2-5; 7 nucleotides agree with TRBD2. This CDR3 comprises 16 residues. Germline trimming cut 0 bases from V and 5 bases from J; bases unmatched to any gene: 10. Germline-derived CDR1 and CDR2 are SGHRS and YFSETQ.

The V gene is TRBV15, the J gene TRBJ2-3; D is unclear. The germline V and J ends were trimmed by 0 bases and 1 base, with 5 bases remaining between them. CDR3 size: 14 residues. Germline V gene lookup returns CDR1 LNHNV and CDR2 YYDKDF (reference sequence). The CDR3 region has the DNA TGTGCCACCAGCAGAGACCAGGGCACAGATACGCAGTATTTT. Protein product: CATSRDQGTDTQYF.

The rearrangement joins TRBV14 to TRBJ2-1; D remains ambiguous. The V gene's germline CDR1 is SGHDN and CDR2 FVKESK. V lost 4 bases, J lost 3 bases, and 4 bases lay in between. CDR3 length: 12 residues. The chain's CDR3 is CASSLNYNEQFF. Here the CDR3 DNA reads TGTGCCAGCAGCCTAAACTACAATGAGCAGTTCTTC.

CDR3 sequence: CASSDSYSGNTIYF. CDR3 sequence (DNA): TGTGCCAGCAGCGATTCCTACTCTGGAAACACCATATATTTT. The chain is built from TRBV7-9 and TRBJ1-3; no firm D call. The CDR3 loop spans 14 amino acids. The V end lost 5 bases, the J end lost 0 bases, and 8 bases lay between the germline ends. Germline values: CDR1 SEHNR, CDR2 FQNEAQ (reference sequence).

J is TRBJ2-7 and V is TRBV29-1, with D hard to call. In germline, CDR1 is SQVTM, CDR2 ANQGSEA. The ends were cut back, 5 bases at V and 4 bases at J, with 15 bases in the middle. The CDR3 spans 13 residues. CDR3 bases: TGCAGCGTTCGAACAGATCTAACTTACGAGCAGTACTTC. Its translation: CSVRTDLTYEQYF.

V usage is TRBV27 and J usage is TRBJ2-5, with no clear D. The V end lost 1 base, the J end lost 4 bases, and 16 bases lay between the germline ends. This CDR3 is built from 16 residues. Germline-derived CDR1 and CDR2 are MNHEY and SMNVEV (reference sequence). CDR3 sequence reads: CASSLYYPAPGETQYF. The CDR3 DNA reads as TGTGCCAGCAGTTTATACTATCCGGCCCCCGGAGAGACCCAGTACTTC.

The chain has TRBV5-1 and TRBJ2-7; 7 nucleotides align to TRBD1. This CDR3 region has 17 residues. The junction had 11 bases not matched to a gene; V was cut back by 2 bases and J by 0 bases. Germline V CDR1 and CDR2: SGHRS, YFSETQ. This CDR3 reads CASSFGSPRDSSYEQYF. As DNA, the CDR3 is TGCGCCAGCAGCTTCGGGTCCCCTAGGGACAGCTCCTACGAGCAGTACTTC.

This chain joins TRBV6-5 and TRBJ1-2; 10 nucleotides match TRBD1. Trimming cost V 6 bases and J 5 bases; bases outside gene matches: 9. CDR1 is MNHEY and CDR2 is SVGAGI in the germline V gene. This CDR3 spans 15 amino acids. The CDR3 DNA sequence: TGTGCCAGCAGAGACTTCGGGACAGGGGTATATGGCTACACCTTC. Its translation is CASRDFGTGVYGYTF.

The chain recombines TRBV16 with TRBJ1-5; possible D gene TRBD1, 6 bases. Trimming removed 0 bases at V and 5 bases at J, with 17 bases between. Germline V lookup: CDR1 KGHSY, CDR2 FQNENV. The CDR3 contains 17 residues. Here the CDR3 DNA reads TGTGCCAGCAGCCAATCGGGGGCAGCCAGGGGCGATCAGCCCCAGCATTTT. This encodes CASSQSGAARGDQPQHF.

The chain links TRBV10-3 to TRBJ2-7, with D hard to call. Germline V gene data show CDR1 as ENHRY and CDR2 as SYGVKD. This CDR3 is 13 amino acids long. The V and J ends lost 0 bases and 5 bases respectively, with 8 bases between them. The CDR3 nucleotides are TGTGCCATCAGTGAGTCCGAGTACCACGAGCAGTACTTC. Protein sequence: CAISESEYHEQYF.

The chain joins TRBV5-1 to TRBJ2-3; 8 bases map to TRBD1. The CDR3 is 15 residues long. CDR1 is SGHRS, CDR2 YFSETQ, per germline. The ends lost 3 bases at V and 2 bases at J; junction bases unmatched: 5. This CDR3 is CASSWGQEDTDTQYF. The CDR3 DNA sequence: TGCGCCAGCAGCTGGGGACAGGAGGACACAGATACGCAGTATTTT.

This sequence joins TRBV5-4 and TRBJ2-7, with 11 positions matching TRBD1. V gave up 4 bases and J gave up 2 bases; unmatched junction bases: 5. This CDR3 has 15 residues. Germline V gene sequence: CDR1 SGHNT, CDR2 YYREEE (reference sequence). The CDR3 DNA reads TGTGCCAGCAGCACGCCGGGACAGGGGGCCTACGAGCAGTACTTC. Its translation is CASSTPGQGAYEQYF.

The chain combines TRBV10-3 with TRBJ1-2; 7 bases are a match to TRBD1. The germline V gene has CDR1 ENHRY and CDR2 SYGVKD. This CDR3 has 16 residues. Trimming at V came to 5 bases and at J to 8 bases, leaving 17 bases not matched to a gene. CDR3 amino acids: CAISPSTDRVRGGYTF. CDR3 nucleotide sequence: TGTGCCATCAGTCCTTCTACCGACAGGGTACGGGGCGGCTACACCTTC.